This T cell receptor beta chain is from a study of response to subunit inactivated influenza vaccine. MiXCR, applied by TCRdb to the RT-PCR reads, yields one record per CDR3 protein. This table holds about 780,000 distinct CDR3 sequences, less than 20% found once. This clonotype occurred a few times. Its antigen is unknown. Study-wide points: Only a handful of new T cells, the authors suggested, are recruited with each seasonal influenza vaccination.

The CDR3 sequence is 14 residues long. In germline, CDR1 is ENHRY, CDR2 SYGVKD. Trimming shortened V by 5 bases and J by 7 bases, and 14 bases separated the two germline ends. Sequenced here: PBMCs from blood, sampled about 5 days after vaccination. The origin of this receptor is a man aged 45-60 years who received an inactivated influenza vaccine. V and J are TRBV10-3 and TRBJ2-2; perhaps TRBD1 as D (6 bases). CDR3 DNA sequence: TGTGCCATCAGTACATCCCAGACAGGCGGGGAGCTGTTTTTT. Protein sequence: CAISTSQTGGELFF.